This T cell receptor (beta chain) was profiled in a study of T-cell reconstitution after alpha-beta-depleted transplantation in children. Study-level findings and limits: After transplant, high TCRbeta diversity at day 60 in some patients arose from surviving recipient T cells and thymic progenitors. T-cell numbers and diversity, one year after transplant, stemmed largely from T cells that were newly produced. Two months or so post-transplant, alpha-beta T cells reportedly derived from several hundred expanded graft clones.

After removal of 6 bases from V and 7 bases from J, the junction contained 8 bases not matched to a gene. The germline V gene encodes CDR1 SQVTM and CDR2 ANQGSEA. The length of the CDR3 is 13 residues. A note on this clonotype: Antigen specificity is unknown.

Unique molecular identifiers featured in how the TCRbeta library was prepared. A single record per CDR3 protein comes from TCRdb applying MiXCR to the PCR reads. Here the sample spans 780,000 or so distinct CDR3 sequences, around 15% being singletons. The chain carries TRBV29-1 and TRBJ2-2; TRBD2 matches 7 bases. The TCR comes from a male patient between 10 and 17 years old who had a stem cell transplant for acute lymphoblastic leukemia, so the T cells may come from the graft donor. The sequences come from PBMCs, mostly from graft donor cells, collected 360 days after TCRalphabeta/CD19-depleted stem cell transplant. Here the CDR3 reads CSVHWGGNGELFF. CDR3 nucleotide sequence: TGCAGCGTCCACTGGGGGGGAAACGGGGAGCTGTTTTTT.